The 14 T cell receptor beta chains below all came from one sample that was sequenced in a study of shared clonotypes between healthy human individuals. The data were produced by immunoSEQ multiplex PCR, yet TCRdb's version contains in-frame clones alone and is incomplete. The table records about half a million clones, around four fifths of them present only once. The sample consisted of PBMCs. Receptors were obtained from a middle-aged woman in good health. Some clones in this sample may be carry-over from other donors' samples.

In regard to this clone: The same CDR3 is also encoded by other DNA sequences in this sample. V is TRBV11-2 and J is TRBJ1-5; 7 bases line up with TRBD1. Germline CDR1 is SGHAT and CDR2 is FQNNGV. The CDR3 contains 13 residues. Losses at the gene ends were 5 bases for V and 4 bases for J; bases not matched to a gene: 2. The CDR3 DNA is TGTGCCAGCAGCCCGGGACAGAATCAGCCCCAGCATTTT. Translation: CASSPGQNQPQHF. Variable domain in full (rest from reference TRBV11-2 and TRBJ1-5): EAGVAQSPRYKIIEKRQSVAFWCNPISGHATLYWYQQILGQGPKLLIQFQNNGVVDDSQLPKDRFSAERLKGVDSTLKIQPAKLEDSAVYLCASSPGQNQPQHFGDGTRLSIL.

For this clone: The germline gene is not matched at one end of the junction; a read error may be the cause. The chain has TRBV7-2 and TRBJ2-1; 8 bases match TRBD2. Germline lookup yields CDR1 SGHTA and CDR2 FQGNSA. The CDR3 spans 16 residues. CDR3 sequence reads: CASSLAAGGAYNKQFF. As DNA, the CDR3 is TGTGCCAGCAGCTTAGCGGCGGGAGGCGCCTACAATAAGCAGTTCTTC.

This chain joins TRBV4-2 and TRBJ2-2; 8 bases are shared with TRBD2. The CDR3 extends over 17 amino acids. The V gene end was trimmed by 0 bases and the J gene end by 5 bases; junction bases not matched to a gene: 8. CDR1 and CDR2 from the germline V gene are LGHNA and YNFKEQ. CDR3 region: CASSQDLSGRDTGELFF. The CDR3 DNA is TGTGCCAGCAGCCAAGATCTCAGCGGGAGAGATACCGGGGAGCTGTTTTTT.

The rearrangement uses TRBV4-1 and TRBJ1-5; TRBD1 might be the D (5 bases). V lost 0 bases and J 2 bases, leaving 8 bases between the germline ends. CDR1 and CDR2 from the germline V gene are MGHRA and YSYEKL. The CDR3 sequence is 15 residues long. This CDR3 is CASSQDSRGNQPQHF. The CDR3 nucleotides are TGCGCCAGCAGCCAAGATTCCAGGGGCAATCAGCCCCAGCATTTT.

The chain employs TRBV14 and TRBJ2-2; D is unclear. The CDR3 is 17 residues long. Trimming left V 4 bases short and J 4 bases short, with 19 bases between. From germline, CDR1 is SGHDN and CDR2 FVKESK. The CDR3 loop reads CASSRHRVGRPTGELFF. CDR3 bases: TGTGCCAGCAGCCGCCACCGGGTGGGCAGACCCACCGGGGAGCTGTTTTTT.

This clone has only a few counts. V and J are TRBV4-3 and TRBJ2-7; D is undetermined. Looked up from germline, CDR1 is LGHNA and CDR2 is YSLEER. CDR3 length: 14 amino acids. V was pared by 0 bases and J by 6 bases, with 12 bases between. DNA for the CDR3: TGCGCCAGCAGCCAAGAGATTCTGTCCGTCGAGCAGTACTTC. Translating it yields CASSQEILSVEQYF.

The chain links TRBV11-2 to TRBJ2-7, with 7 bases fitting TRBD2. Germline V CDR1 and CDR2: SGHAT, FQNNGV. V gave up 5 bases and J gave up 0 bases; unmatched junction bases: 13. This CDR3 has 17 residues. The CDR3 coding sequence is TGTGCCAGCAGCCCCCTCGCGAGCGGGGCTAGCTCCTACGAGCAGTACTTC. Translated: CASSPLASGASSYEQYF.

The chain joins TRBV11-2 to TRBJ1-2; the D gene is possibly TRBD1 (6 bases). Trimming took off 5 bases at V and 8 bases at J, with 18 bases between the two ends. CDR1 is SGHAT, CDR2 FQNNGV, per germline. CDR3 length: 14 residues. The CDR3 here is CASSHQLGAWGYTF. The CDR3 bases are TGTGCCAGCAGCCACCAATTGGGGGCCTGGGGCTACACCTTC.

V usage is TRBV6-5 and J usage is TRBJ1-1, with no clear D. In germline, CDR1 is MNHEY, CDR2 SVGAGI. The CDR3 contains 13 residues. V was pared by 7 bases and J by 4 bases, with 13 bases between. CDR3 region: CASTPPQSTEAFF. CDR3 nucleotides: TGTGCCAGCACCCCCCCCCAATCCACTGAAGCTTTCTTT.

The DNA of the CDR3 is TGTGCCAGCAGTGTTACAGGGAACGGCGAGCAGTACTTC. Amino acids: CASSVTGNGEQYF. The V gene is TRBV2, the J gene TRBJ2-7; D might be TRBD1 (6 bases). The CDR3 loop spans 13 amino acids. The V gene's germline CDR1 is SNHLY and CDR2 FYNNEI. V shed 4 bases and J shed 6 bases, with 13 bases lying between them.

This clone is a singleton in its sample. J is TRBJ2-1 and V is TRBV2, with 9 bases that match TRBD1. Germline CDR1 SNHLY, CDR2 FYNNEI. V was pared by 5 bases and J by 6 bases, with 5 bases of the junction left unmatched. The CDR3 spans 14 residues. Here the CDR3 DNA reads TGTGCCAGCAGTCTACAGGGGGCGTTCAATGAGCAGTTCTTC. It codes for CASSLQGAFNEQFF.

V usage is TRBV6-7 and J usage is TRBJ2-1, with TRBD2 matching over 10 bases. TRBV6-7 is noted as an ORF with a role that remains uncertain. The CDR3 loop spans 17 amino acids. V was pared by 0 bases and J by 4 bases, with 6 bases of the junction left unmatched. CDR3 nucleotide sequence: TGTGCCAGCAGTTACTCGCCAACTAGCGGGATATACAATGAGCAGTTCTTC. Translating it yields CASSYSPTSGIYNEQFF.

The rearrangement links TRBV19 to TRBJ1-1, with 7 bases aligning to TRBD1. This CDR3 comprises 16 residues. Germline V gene sequence: CDR1 LNHDA, CDR2 SQIVND (reference sequence). V lost 0 bases and J lost 2; bases outside the gene matches: 6. CDR3 sequence reads: CASSIDPDRRNTEAFF. In DNA form, the CDR3 reads TGTGCCAGTAGTATAGACCCGGACAGGCGTAACACTGAAGCTTTCTTT. The full variable domain, completed using reference TRBV19 and TRBJ1-1, is DGGITQSPKYLFRKEGQNVTLSCEQNLNHDAMYWYRQDPGQGLRLIYYSQIVNDFQKGDIAEGYSVSREKKESFPLTVTSAQKNPTAFYLCASSIDPDRRNTEAFFGQGTRLTVV.

This chain links TRBV9 with TRBJ2-7; weak D call: TRBD1 (6 bases). The CDR3 contains 13 residues. V gave up 0 bases and J gave up 8 bases, with 12 bases separating them. CDR1 SGDLS and CDR2 YYNGEE come from the germline V gene. The CDR3, as DNA: TGTGCCAGCAGCGTAGAGGCACAGGGTAAGCAGTACTTC. This sequence encodes CASSVEAQGKQYF.